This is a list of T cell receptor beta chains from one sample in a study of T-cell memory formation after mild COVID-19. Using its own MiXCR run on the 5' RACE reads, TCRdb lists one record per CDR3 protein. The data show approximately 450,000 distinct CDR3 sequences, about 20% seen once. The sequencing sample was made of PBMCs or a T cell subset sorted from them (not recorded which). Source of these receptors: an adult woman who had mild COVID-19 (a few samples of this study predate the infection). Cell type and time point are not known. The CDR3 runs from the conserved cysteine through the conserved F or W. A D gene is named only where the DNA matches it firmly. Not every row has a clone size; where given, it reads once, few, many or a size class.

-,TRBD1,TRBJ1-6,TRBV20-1,CSAFDPRERGTGSPLHF,TGCAGTGCTTTCGATCCCAGGGAGAGGGGGACAGGGTCACCCCTCCACTTT
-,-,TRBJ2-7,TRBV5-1,CASSLGSVTYEQYF,TGCGCCAGCAGCTTGGGGAGTGTGACCTACGAGCAGTACTTC
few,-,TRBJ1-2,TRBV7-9,CASSPSEQGYGYTF,TGTGCCAGCAGCCCCAGTGAACAGGGTTATGGCTACACCTTC
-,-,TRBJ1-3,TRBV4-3,CASSQGPASSGNTIYF,TGCGCCAGCAGCCAAGGGCCGGCCAGCTCTGGAAACACCATATATTTT
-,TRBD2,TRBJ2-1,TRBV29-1,CSVVLRTSGVYNEQFF,TGCAGCGTTGTCCTTCGGACTAGCGGAGTTTACAATGAGCAGTTCTTC
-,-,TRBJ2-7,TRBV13,CASSIQGREQYF,TGTGCCAGCAGCATACAGGGGAGGGAGCAGTACTTC
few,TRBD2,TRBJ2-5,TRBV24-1,CATSDTTLAGVETQYF,TGTGCCACCAGTGATACGACACTAGCGGGAGTAGAGACCCAGTACTTC
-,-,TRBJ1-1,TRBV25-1,CASAAKGTEAFF,TGTGCCAGCGCAGCTAAAGGCACTGAAGCTTTCTTT
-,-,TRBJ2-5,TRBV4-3,CASSQVGQGGETQYF,TGCGCCAGCAGCCAAGTTGGGCAGGGGGGAGAGACCCAGTACTTC
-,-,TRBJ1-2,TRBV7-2,CASSLGDRFGSYGYTF,TGTGCCAGCAGCTTAGGGGACCGCTTCGGCTCCTATGGCTACACCTTC
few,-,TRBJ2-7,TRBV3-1,CASSQNRVIHEQYF,TGTGCCAGCAGCCAGAACAGGGTAATCCACGAGCAGTACTTC
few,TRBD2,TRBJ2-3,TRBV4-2,CASSPWTSGGFSTDTQYF,TGTGCCAGCAGCCCCTGGACTAGCGGGGGATTCAGCACAGATACGCAGTATTTT
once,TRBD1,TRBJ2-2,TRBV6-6,CASRSPGQGAHTGELFF,TGTGCCAGCCGTTCACCGGGACAGGGGGCCCACACCGGGGAGCTGTTTTTT
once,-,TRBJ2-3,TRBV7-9,CASGSKGGGPSTDTQYF,TGTGCCAGCGGCTCAAAGGGGGGCGGACCAAGCACAGATACGCAGTATTTT
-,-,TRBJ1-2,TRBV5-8,CASSLAPPGGALYGYTF,TGTGCCAGCAGCTTGGCCCCCCCGGGAGGGGCGCTCTATGGCTACACCTTC
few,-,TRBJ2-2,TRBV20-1,CSAHVLDTGELFF,TGCAGTGCCCACGTACTAGACACCGGGGAGCTGTTTTTT
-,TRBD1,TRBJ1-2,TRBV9,CASSSAGTGGAHGYTF,TGTGCCAGCAGCTCAGCCGGGACAGGGGGCGCGCATGGCTACACCTTC
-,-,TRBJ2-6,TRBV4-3,CASSQDFRASGANVLTF,TGCGCCAGCAGCCAAGATTTTAGGGCCTCTGGGGCCAACGTCCTGACTTTC
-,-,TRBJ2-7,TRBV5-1,CASSQPGVSYEQYF,TGCGCCAGCAGCCAACCAGGGGTTAGCTACGAGCAGTACTTC
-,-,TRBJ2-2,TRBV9,CASSVAPVGELFF,TGTGCCAGCAGCGTAGCCCCGGTCGGGGAGCTGTTTTTT
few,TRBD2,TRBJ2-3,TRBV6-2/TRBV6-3,CASSTTSGWGDTQYF,TGTGCCAGCAGCACGACTAGCGGATGGGGAGATACGCAGTATTTT
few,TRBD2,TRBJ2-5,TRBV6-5,CASSLGLAGRTQYF,TGTGCCAGCAGCCTGGGACTAGCGGGAAGGACCCAGTACTTC
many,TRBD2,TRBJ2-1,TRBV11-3,CASSLQAGSYNEQFF,TGTGCCAGCAGCTTACAAGCGGGATCCTACAATGAGCAGTTCTTC
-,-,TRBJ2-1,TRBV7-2,CASSLLGNNEQFF,TGTGCCAGCAGCTTATTGGGGAACAATGAGCAGTTCTTC
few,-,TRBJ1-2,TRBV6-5,CASSYWDGDRYGYTF,TGTGCCAGCAGTTACTGGGACGGAGACCGCTATGGCTACACCTTC
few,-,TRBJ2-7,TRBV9,CASRGGGAYEQYF,TGTGCCAGCAGGGGCGGAGGGGCCTACGAGCAGTACTTC
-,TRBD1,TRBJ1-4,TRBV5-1,CASSPTGGAREKLFF,TGCGCCAGCAGCCCCACAGGGGGCGCGAGGGAAAAACTGTTTTTT
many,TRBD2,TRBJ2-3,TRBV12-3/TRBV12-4,CASSSDSGSSDTQYF,TGTGCCAGCAGTTCGGATAGCGGGAGTTCAGATACGCAGTATTTT
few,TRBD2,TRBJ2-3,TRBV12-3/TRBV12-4,CASSSAGVDTQYF,TGTGCCAGCAGTTCGGCGGGGGTAGATACGCAGTATTTT
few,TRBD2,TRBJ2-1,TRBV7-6,CASSFLAGVVSNEQFF,TGTGCCAGCAGCTTTCTAGCGGGAGTAGTAAGCAATGAGCAGTTCTTC
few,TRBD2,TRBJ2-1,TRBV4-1,CASSQRTSGMGEQFF,TGCGCCAGCAGCCAAAGGACTAGCGGGATGGGTGAGCAGTTCTTC
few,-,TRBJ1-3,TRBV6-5,CASRIDGTSGNTIYF,TGTGCCAGCAGAATTGACGGCACCTCTGGAAACACCATATATTTT
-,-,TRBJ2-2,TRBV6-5,CASKWGADGELFF,TGTGCCAGCAAATGGGGGGCCGACGGGGAGCTGTTTTTT
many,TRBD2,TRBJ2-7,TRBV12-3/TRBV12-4,CASSSGWLAGVGYEQYF,TGTGCCAGCAGTTCCGGATGGCTAGCGGGTGTGGGCTACGAGCAGTACTTC
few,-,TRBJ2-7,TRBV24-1,CATSDSGKYEQYF,TGTGCCACCAGTGATTCGGGGAAATACGAGCAGTACTTC
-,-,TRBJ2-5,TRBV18,CASSPPPGGETQYF,TGTGCCAGCTCACCACCGCCAGGAGGGGAGACCCAGTACTTC
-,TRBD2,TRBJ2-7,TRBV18,CASSRLAGNYEQYF,TGTGCCAGCTCACGACTAGCGGGGAACTACGAGCAGTACTTC
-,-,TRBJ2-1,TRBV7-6,CASSIRRGMQFF,TGTGCCAGCAGCATAAGGCGAGGGATGCAGTTCTTC
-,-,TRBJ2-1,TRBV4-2,CASSQRGGNNEQFF,TGTGCCAGCAGCCAACGAGGGGGGAACAATGAGCAGTTCTTC
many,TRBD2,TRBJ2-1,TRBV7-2,CASSLTSGNNEQFF,TGTGCCAGCAGCTTGACTAGCGGGAACAATGAGCAGTTCTTC
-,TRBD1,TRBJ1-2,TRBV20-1,CSARGTTGGPNGYTF,TGCAGTGCTAGAGGGACTACAGGGGGACCGAATGGCTACACCTTC
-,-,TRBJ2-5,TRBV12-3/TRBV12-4,CASSLPPETQYF,TGTGCCAGCAGTTTACCCCCAGAGACCCAGTACTTC
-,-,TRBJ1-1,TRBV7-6,CASSLAGENTEAFF,TGTGCCAGCAGCTTAGCAGGCGAGAACACTGAAGCTTTCTTT
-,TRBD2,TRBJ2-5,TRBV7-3,CASSSRGGGETQYF,TGTGCCAGCAGCTCCCGGGGGGGCGGAGAGACCCAGTACTTC
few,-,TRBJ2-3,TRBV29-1,CSVESGRGADTQYF,TGCAGCGTTGAGTCTGGCAGGGGCGCCGATACGCAGTATTTT
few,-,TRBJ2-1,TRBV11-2,CASSALAHEQFF,TGTGCCAGCAGCGCCCTAGCCCATGAGCAGTTCTTC
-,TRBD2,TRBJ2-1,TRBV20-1,CSAREAGGLFEQFF,TGCAGTGCTAGAGAGGCGGGAGGGTTGTTTGAGCAGTTCTTC
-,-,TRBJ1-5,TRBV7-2,CASSSNSFGRGNQPQHF,TGTGCCAGCAGCTCTAATTCGTTCGGCCGGGGCAATCAGCCCCAGCATTTT
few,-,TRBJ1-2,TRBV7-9,CASSSIPVYTF,TGTGCCAGCAGCTCCATACCGGTGTACACCTTC
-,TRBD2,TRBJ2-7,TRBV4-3,CASSPIGTSGSTYEQYF,TGCGCCAGCAGCCCCATTGGGACTAGCGGGAGTACCTACGAGCAGTACTTC
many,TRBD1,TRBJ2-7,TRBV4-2,CASSQANLGGLGEQYF,TGTGCCAGCAGCCAGGCCAACCTAGGGGGCTTGGGCGAGCAGTACTTC
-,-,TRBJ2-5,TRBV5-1,CASSLEGAEGTQYF,TGCGCCAGCAGCTTGGAAGGAGCCGAGGGGACCCAGTACTTC
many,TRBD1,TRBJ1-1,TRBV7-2,CASTLDRGNTEAFF,TGTGCCAGCACCCTGGACAGGGGTAACACTGAAGCTTTCTTT
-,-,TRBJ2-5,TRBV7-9,CASSLVPKGGETQYF,TGTGCCAGCAGCTTAGTGCCAAAAGGTGGTGAGACCCAGTACTTC
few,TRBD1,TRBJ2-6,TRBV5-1,CASSLSGTGTSGANVLTF,TGCGCCAGCAGCTTGTCTGGGACAGGGACCTCTGGGGCCAACGTCCTGACTTTC
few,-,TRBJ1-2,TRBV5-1,CASSLGGVDRGYTF,TGCGCCAGCAGCTTGGGAGGGGTAGACCGTGGCTACACCTTC
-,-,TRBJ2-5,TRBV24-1,CATSDLGTGETQYF,TGTGCCACCAGTGATTTGGGGACGGGAGAGACCCAGTACTTC
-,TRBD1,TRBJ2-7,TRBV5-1,CASRKDRGHEQYF,TGCGCCAGCAGAAAGGACAGGGGCCACGAGCAGTACTTC
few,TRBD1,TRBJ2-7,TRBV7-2,CASSSPTHTGEWVYEQYF,TGTGCCAGCAGCTCCCCCACCCACACAGGGGAGTGGGTCTACGAGCAGTACTTC